This TCR beta chain was documented in a study of somatic mutations in cytotoxic T cells in rheumatoid arthritis. Turning to this clone: What it binds is unknown.

With 3 bases clipped from V and 3 bases from J, the junction kept 3 bases outside the gene matches. Germline-derived CDR1 and CDR2 are SGHDT and YYEEEE. The CDR3 is 13 residues long. Authors' data handling: Rarely did patient CD8+ clones above 1% match published virus-specific TCRB sequences. This table comes from immunoSEQ multiplex PCR, and its TCRdb copy is limited to in-frame clones, with some not included. V and J calls and clone size are given by that table; D and trimming were obtained from the DNA. Of fewer than 6,500 clones listed, 60% to 80% were seen once; the top ten hold 28%. Whole-study findings and limits: Researchers did not know the antigen targets of the expanded CD8+ clones. Each of about an eighth of the 65 patients had a largest CD8+ clone that made up more than 20% of CD8+ cells.

Researchers isolated CD4+ and CD8+ cells by positive magnetic bead selection and then checked their purity by flow cytometry. The chain carries TRBV5-6 and TRBJ2-7; 7 positions agree with TRBD1. The source of this sequence is an adult with rheumatoid arthritis. The sequencing sample was made of CD8+ T cells sorted from blood. CDR3 residues: CASSYRDSYEQYF. Here the CDR3 DNA reads TGTGCCAGCAGCTACCGGGACAGCTACGAGCAGTACTTC.